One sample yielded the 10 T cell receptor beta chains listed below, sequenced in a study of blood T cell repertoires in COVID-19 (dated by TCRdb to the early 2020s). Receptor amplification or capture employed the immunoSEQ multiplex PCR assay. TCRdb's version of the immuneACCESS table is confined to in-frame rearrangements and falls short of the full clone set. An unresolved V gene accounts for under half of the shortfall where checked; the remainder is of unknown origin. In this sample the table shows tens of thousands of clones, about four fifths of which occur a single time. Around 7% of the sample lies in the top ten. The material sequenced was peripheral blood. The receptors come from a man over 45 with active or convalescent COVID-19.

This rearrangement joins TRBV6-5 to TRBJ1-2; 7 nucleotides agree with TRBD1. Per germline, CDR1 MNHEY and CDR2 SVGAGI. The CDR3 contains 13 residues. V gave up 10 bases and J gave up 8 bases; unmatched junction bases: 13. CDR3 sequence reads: CATTRGAGIGYTF. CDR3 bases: TGTGCCACCACCAGGGGGGCGGGAATCGGCTACACCTTC.

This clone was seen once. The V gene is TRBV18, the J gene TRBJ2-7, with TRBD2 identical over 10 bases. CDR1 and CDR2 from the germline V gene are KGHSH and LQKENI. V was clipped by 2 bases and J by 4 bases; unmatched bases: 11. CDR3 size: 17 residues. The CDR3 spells CASSPVSGGPGGYEQYF. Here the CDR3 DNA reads TGTGCCAGCTCACCAGTTAGCGGGGGGCCTGGTGGATACGAGCAGTACTTC.

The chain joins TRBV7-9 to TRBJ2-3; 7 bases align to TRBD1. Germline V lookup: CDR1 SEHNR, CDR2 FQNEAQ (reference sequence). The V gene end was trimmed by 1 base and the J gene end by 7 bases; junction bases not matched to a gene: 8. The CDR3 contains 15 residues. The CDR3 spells CASSLVGQSANTQYF. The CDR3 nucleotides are TGTGCCAGCAGCTTAGTGGGACAGTCGGCGAATACGCAGTATTTT.

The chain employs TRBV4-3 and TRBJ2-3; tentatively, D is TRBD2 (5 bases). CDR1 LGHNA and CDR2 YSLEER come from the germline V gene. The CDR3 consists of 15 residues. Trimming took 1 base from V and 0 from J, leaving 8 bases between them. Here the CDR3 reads CASSQGGSSTDTQYF. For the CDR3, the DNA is TGCGCCAGCAGCCAAGGTGGGAGCAGCACAGATACGCAGTATTTT.

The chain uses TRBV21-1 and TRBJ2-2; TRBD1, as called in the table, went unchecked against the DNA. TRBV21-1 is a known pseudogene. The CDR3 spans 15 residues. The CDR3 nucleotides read TGTGCCAGCATCCCCCCCACAGTTAACACCGGGGAGCTGTTTTTT. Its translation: CASIPPTVNTGELFF.

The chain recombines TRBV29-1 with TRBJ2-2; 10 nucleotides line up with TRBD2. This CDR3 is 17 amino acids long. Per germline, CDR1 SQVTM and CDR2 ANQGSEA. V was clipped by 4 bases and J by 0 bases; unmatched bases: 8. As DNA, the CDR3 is TGCAGCGTTGCTCGGCTAGCGGGGGACCCGAACACCGGGGAGCTGTTTTTT. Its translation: CSVARLAGDPNTGELFF.

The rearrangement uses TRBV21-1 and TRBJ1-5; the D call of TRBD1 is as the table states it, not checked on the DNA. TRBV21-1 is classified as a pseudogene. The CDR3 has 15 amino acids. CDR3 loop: CASSKDGDINQPQHF. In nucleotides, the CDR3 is TGTGCCAGCAGCAAAGATGGGGACATAAATCAGCCCCAGCATTTT.

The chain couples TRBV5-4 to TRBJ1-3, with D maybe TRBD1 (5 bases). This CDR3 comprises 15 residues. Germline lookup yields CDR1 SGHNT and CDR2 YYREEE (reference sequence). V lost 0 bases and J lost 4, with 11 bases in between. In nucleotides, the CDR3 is TGTGCCAGCAGCTTGGGGGGGGTGCAAGGAAACACCATATATTTT. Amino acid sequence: CASSLGGVQGNTIYF.

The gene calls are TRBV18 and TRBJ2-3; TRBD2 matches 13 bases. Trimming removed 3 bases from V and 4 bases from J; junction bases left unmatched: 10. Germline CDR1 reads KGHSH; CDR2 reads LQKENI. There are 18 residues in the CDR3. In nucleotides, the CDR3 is TGTGCCAGCTCACCTACTAGCGGGGGGGCCTTTGGGTCAGATACGCAGTATTTT. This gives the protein CASSPTSGGAFGSDTQYF.

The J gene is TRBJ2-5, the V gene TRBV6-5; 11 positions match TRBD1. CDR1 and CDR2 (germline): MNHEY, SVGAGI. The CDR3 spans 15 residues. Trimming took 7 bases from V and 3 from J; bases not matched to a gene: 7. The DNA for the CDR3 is TGTGCCAGCAAGACCGGGACAGGGGGTAAAGAGACCCAGTACTTC. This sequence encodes CASKTGTGGKETQYF.